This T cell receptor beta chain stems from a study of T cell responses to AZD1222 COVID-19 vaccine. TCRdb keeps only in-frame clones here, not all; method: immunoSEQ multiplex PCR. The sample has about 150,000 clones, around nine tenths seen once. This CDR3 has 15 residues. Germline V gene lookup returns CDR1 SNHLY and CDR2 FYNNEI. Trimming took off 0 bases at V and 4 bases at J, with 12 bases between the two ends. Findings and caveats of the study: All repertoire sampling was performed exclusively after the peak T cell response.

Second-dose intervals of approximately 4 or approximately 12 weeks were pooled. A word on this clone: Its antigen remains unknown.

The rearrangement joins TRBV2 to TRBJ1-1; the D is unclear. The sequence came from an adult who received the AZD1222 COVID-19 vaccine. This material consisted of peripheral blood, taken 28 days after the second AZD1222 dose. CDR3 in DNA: TGTGCCAGCAGTGAAGCGGGTAGGGATGGCACTGAAGCTTTCTTT. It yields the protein CASSEAGRDGTEAFF.